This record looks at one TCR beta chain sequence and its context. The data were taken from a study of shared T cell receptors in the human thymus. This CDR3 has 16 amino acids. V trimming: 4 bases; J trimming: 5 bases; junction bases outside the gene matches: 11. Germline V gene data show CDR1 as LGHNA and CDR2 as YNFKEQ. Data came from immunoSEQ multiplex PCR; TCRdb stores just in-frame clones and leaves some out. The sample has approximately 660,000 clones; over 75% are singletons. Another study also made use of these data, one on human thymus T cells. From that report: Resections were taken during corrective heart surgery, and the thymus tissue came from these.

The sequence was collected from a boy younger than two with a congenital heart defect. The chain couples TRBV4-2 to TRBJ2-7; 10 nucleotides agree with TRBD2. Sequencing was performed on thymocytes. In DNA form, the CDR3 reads TGTGCCAGCAGCCCCTTCGCTAGCGGGAGAACCCACGAGCAGTACTTC. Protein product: CASSPFASGRTHEQYF.